The 31 T cell receptor beta chains reported below all come from one sample, sequenced in a study of T cells in Graves' hyperthyroidism and ophthalmopathy. Using RNA transcripts as the source, TCR beta CDR3 regions were amplified. The TCR CDR3 was amplified in a first-round RT-PCR using the HTBI primer set. TCRdb independently ran MiXCR on the multiplex PCR reads; one entry per CDR3 protein. The profile shows 400,000 or so distinct CDR3 sequences, about 14% of them singletons. The specimen sequenced was blood. Receptor source: a woman in her twenties or thirties with Graves' ophthalmopathy.

This clonotype was found many times. The chain is built from TRBV24-1 and TRBJ2-2; 8 bases agree with TRBD2. The J segment lost 3 bases and the V segment lost 1 base, leaving 0 bases of the junction unmatched. The germline gives CDR1 KGHDR, CDR2 SFDVKD. This CDR3 is 15 amino acids long. For the CDR3, the DNA is TGTGCCACCAGTGATTTAGCGGGGGACACCGGGGAGCTGTTTTTT. It is translated as CATSDLAGDTGELFF.

This clonotype was seen at least ten times. J is TRBJ2-1 and V is TRBV2; D is unclear. This CDR3 is built from 11 residues. From germline, CDR1 is SNHLY and CDR2 FYNNEI. V lost 4 bases, J lost 6 bases, and 4 bases lay in between. CDR3 amino acids: CASSVGNEQFF. The CDR3 DNA reads as TGTGCCAGCAGTGTCGGCAATGAGCAGTTCTTC.

The sample holds many counts of this clonotype. The gene calls are TRBV30 and TRBJ1-2, with D unclear. V was pared by 2 bases and J by 1 base, with 8 bases between. Germline V gene lookup returns CDR1 GTSNPN and CDR2 SVGIG (reference sequence). This CDR3 is built from 13 residues. The CDR3 DNA reads TGTGCCTGGAGTTATGACATTAACTATGGCTACACCTTC. Protein product: CAWSYDINYGYTF.

This clonotype appeared a single time. The rearrangement uses TRBV11-3 and TRBJ2-1, with a weak D call TRBD1 (7 bases). Germline V CDR1 and CDR2: SGHNT, YENEEA. Trimming removed 5 bases from V and 5 bases from J, with 16 bases in between. This CDR3 is 15 amino acids long. CDR3 sequence reads: CASSDGGGLDNEQFF. In DNA form, the CDR3 reads TGTGCCAGCAGCGACGGAGGGGGCCTTGACAATGAGCAGTTCTTC. The full variable domain, with the rest looked up from reference TRBV11-3 and TRBJ2-1, is EAGVVQSPRYKIIEKKQPVAFWCNPISGHNTLYWYLQNLGQGPELLIRYENEEAVDDSQLPKDRFSAERLKGVDSTLKIQPAELGDSAVYLCASSDGGGLDNEQFFGPGTRLTVL.

This clonotype was observed at least ten times. The V gene is TRBV24-1, the J gene TRBJ1-5; D unresolved. CDR3 length: 13 residues. Germline CDR1 and CDR2: KGHDR and SFDVKD. V shed 3 bases and J shed 7 bases, with 9 bases lying between them. Written as DNA, the CDR3 is TGTGCCACCAGTGATGAACACCTACAGCCCCAGCATTTT. As protein: CATSDEHLQPQHF.

This clonotype came up a few times. The rearrangement joins TRBV19 to TRBJ1-2; the D is unclear. Germline V gene sequence: CDR1 LNHDA, CDR2 SQIVND (reference sequence). CDR3 size: 17 residues. Trimming took 5 bases from V and 4 from J, leaving 23 bases between them. CDR3 amino acids: CASSRTYSKVEGYGYTF. As DNA, the CDR3 is TGTGCCAGTAGTCGCACCTACTCCAAAGTCGAGGGCTATGGCTACACCTTC.

This clonotype was recorded a few times. The gene calls are TRBV19 and TRBJ2-2; no definite D call. Trimming removed 7 bases at V and 4 bases at J, with 7 bases between. CDR3 size: 12 residues. CDR1 and CDR2 from the germline V gene are LNHDA and SQIVND (reference sequence). In nucleotides, the CDR3 is TGTGCCAGTAATTACCCCACCGGGGAGCTGTTTTTT. Protein product: CASNYPTGELFF.

This chain joins TRBV2 and TRBJ2-1, with 9 bases matching TRBD2. Germline values: CDR1 SNHLY, CDR2 FYNNEI. This CDR3 has 17 amino acids. V dropped 6 bases and J dropped 7; count of bases not matched to a gene: 16. CDR3 region: CASSHDPGVAGANEQFF. CDR3 in DNA: TGTGCCAGCAGCCACGACCCCGGGGTAGCGGGGGCTAATGAGCAGTTCTTC.

This clonotype was seen many times. V usage is TRBV20-1 and J usage is TRBJ1-5, with a possible D match to TRBD1 (6 bases). The CDR3 has 15 residues. The V end was cut by 8 bases, the J end by 4 bases, with 21 bases between. CDR1 DFQATT and CDR2 SNEGSKA come from the germline V gene (reference sequence). CDR3 bases: TGCAGTATACACTCACAGGGTCCAGGGAATCAGCCCCAGCATTTT. Protein: CSIHSQGPGNQPQHF.

This clonotype has ten or more counts. The chain recombines TRBV28 with TRBJ1-5, with D perhaps matching TRBD1 (5 bases). CDR3 length: 13 amino acids. The V gene lost 5 bases and the J gene lost 5 bases, with 10 bases spanning the gap. Germline-derived CDR1 and CDR2 are MDHEN and SYDVKM. CDR3 sequence: CASSQAGYQPQHF. For the CDR3, the DNA is TGTGCCAGCAGTCAAGCAGGGTATCAGCCCCAGCATTTT.

This clonotype was recorded many times. The rearrangement uses TRBV20-1 and TRBJ2-2; 8 nucleotides line up with TRBD2. The CDR3 is made up of 17 amino acids. The germline CDR1 and CDR2 sequences are DFQATT and SNEGSKA (reference sequence). J was trimmed by 4 bases and V by 3 bases; bases with no gene match: 13. CDR3 residues: CSASARQAGAPTGELFF. The CDR3 nucleotides read TGCAGTGCTAGTGCCCGGCAAGCGGGGGCCCCCACCGGGGAGCTGTTTTTT.

This sequence joins TRBV5-1 and TRBJ2-5, with D unclear. Germline values: CDR1 SGHRS, CDR2 YFSETQ. The CDR3 contains 14 residues. V lost 4 bases and J lost 1, with 11 bases in between. The DNA of the CDR3 is TGCGCCAGCAGCCTGACCACCCCCCAAGAGACCCAGTACTTC. It specifies CASSLTTPQETQYF.

In its sample, this clonotype was seen many times. The chain employs TRBV3-1 and TRBJ1-1, with D perhaps matching TRBD1 (6 bases). V lost 4 bases and J lost 6, with 12 bases in between. CDR1 and CDR2 (germline): LGHDT, YNNKEL (reference sequence). There are 13 residues in the CDR3. This CDR3 is CASSLGTSSEAFF. Written as DNA, the CDR3 is TGTGCCAGCAGCCTAGGGACAAGTTCTGAAGCTTTCTTT.

This clonotype was recorded at least ten times. The V call is TRBV13, the J call TRBJ2-3, with D tentatively TRBD2 (7 bases). This CDR3 has 15 amino acids. Germline CDR1 PRHDT, CDR2 FYEKMQ (reference sequence). V lost 5 bases, J lost 5 bases, and 17 bases lay in between. The CDR3 nucleotides read TGTGCCAGCAGCAGAGGGAGGGGGGTCAGAGATACGCAGTATTTT. Translation: CASSRGRGVRDTQYF.

This clonotype was seen more than once but under ten times. J is TRBJ2-6 and V is TRBV15; 7 bases are a match to TRBD1. Unmatched junction bases numbered 8, after V lost 0 bases and J lost 6 bases. The CDR3 has 17 residues. Germline V gene sequence: CDR1 LNHNV, CDR2 YYDKDF (reference sequence). DNA of the CDR3: TGTGCCACCAGCAGAGATCGGGACAGTCCTTTGGCCAACGTCCTGACTTTC. Its translation: CATSRDRDSPLANVLTF.

This clonotype was found a few times. The V call is TRBV30, the J call TRBJ2-1; 8 bases are a match to TRBD2. The CDR3 contains 16 residues. With V trimmed by 2 bases and J by 8 bases, 14 bases remained unmatched. CDR1 and CDR2 (germline): GTSNPN, SVGIG (reference sequence). The CDR3 sequence is CAWSPGLGGGWDEQFF. The CDR3 coding sequence is TGTGCCTGGAGTCCAGGATTAGGCGGGGGGTGGGATGAGCAGTTCTTC.

This clonotype was seen a few times. The rearrangement uses TRBV15 and TRBJ1-2; TRBD1 is a possible D gene (5 bases). Between the trimmed V and J ends, which lost 1 base and 4 bases, there was a span of 16 bases. CDR3 size: 16 residues. Germline values: CDR1 LNHNV, CDR2 YYDKDF (reference sequence). CDR3 loop: CATSRGREEVVYGYTF. For the CDR3, the DNA is TGTGCCACCAGCAGAGGCAGGGAAGAAGTGGTCTATGGCTACACCTTC.

The J gene is TRBJ1-4, the V gene TRBV7-3, with TRBD1 as a possible D gene (5 bases). The V gene's germline CDR1 is SGHTA and CDR2 FQGTGA. The CDR3 runs 16 residues. V lost 3 bases to trimming and J lost 5 bases, with 16 bases between them. The CDR3 DNA is TGTGCCAGCAGCTTCCTGCTCAGGGCCAGAAATGAAAAACTGTTTTTT. It translates to CASSFLLRARNEKLFF.

V is TRBV24-1 and J is TRBJ2-3; possibly TRBD1 for D (6 bases). V was trimmed by 3 bases and J by 3 bases, leaving 18 bases between them. The CDR3 is 17 amino acids. Germline V gene sequence: CDR1 KGHDR, CDR2 SFDVKD. DNA of the CDR3: TGTGCCACCAGTGATCCCGGACAGTGGGGGAAGACAGATACGCAGTATTTT. Translation: CATSDPGQWGKTDTQYF.

The J gene is TRBJ2-7, the V gene TRBV7-8; 11 nucleotides match TRBD2. The CDR3 sequence is 17 residues long. V lost 4 bases and J lost 0; bases outside the gene matches: 8. The germline CDR1 and CDR2 sequences are SGHVS and FQNEAQ. The CDR3 DNA reads TGTGCCAGCAGCTCGATAGCGGGAGGGCTGAGCTCCTACGAGCAGTACTTC. Protein: CASSSIAGGLSSYEQYF.

The chain has TRBV10-3 and TRBJ2-1; D unresolved. Germline assignment: CDR1 ENHRY and CDR2 SYGVKD. Trimming shortened V by 4 bases and J by 7 bases, and 8 bases separated the two germline ends. The CDR3 runs 12 residues. The DNA for the CDR3 is TGTGCCATCAGTGGGCAGTCGAATGAGCAGTTCTTC. Its translation is CAISGQSNEQFF.

The table lists this clonotype with a count of one. The chain couples TRBV9 to TRBJ2-3; a possible D gene is TRBD2 (5 bases). CDR3 length: 18 amino acids. CDR1 SGDLS and CDR2 YYNGEE come from the germline V gene. Trimming pared 5 bases from V and 3 bases from J, leaving 25 bases between. The CDR3 protein is CASRDQAGVVGCTDTQYF. CDR3 nucleotides: TGTGCCAGCAGGGACCAGGCGGGCGTCGTCGGGTGTACAGATACGCAGTATTTT.

This clonotype occurred many times. The rearrangement joins TRBV6-1 to TRBJ1-1; D not resolved. Germline lookup yields CDR1 MNHNS and CDR2 SASEGT. V shed 7 bases and J shed 4 bases, with 7 bases lying between them. CDR3 length equals 11 residues. The DNA for the CDR3 is TGTGCCAGCATGTACCGCACTGAAGCTTTCTTT. This codes for CASMYRTEAFF.

This clonotype showed up many times. The chain uses TRBV2 and TRBJ2-5; 8 nucleotides line up with TRBD2. The CDR3 spans 15 residues. Germline CDR1 SNHLY, CDR2 FYNNEI. The J segment lost 5 bases and the V segment lost 8 bases, leaving 13 bases of the junction unmatched. The CDR3 sequence is CASRVDTSGLETQYF. As DNA, the CDR3 is TGTGCCAGCCGGGTTGATACTAGCGGCCTGGAGACCCAGTACTTC.

The chain combines TRBV14 with TRBJ2-7; a weak D match, TRBD2 (5 bases). Per germline, CDR1 SGHDN and CDR2 FVKESK. There are 12 residues in the CDR3. Trimming cost V 3 bases and J 6 bases, with 9 bases left between them. CDR3 loop: CASSQDFFEQYF. The DNA of the CDR3 is TGTGCCAGCAGCCAGGACTTTTTCGAGCAGTACTTC.

This clonotype has just a few counts. The chain joins TRBV29-1 to TRBJ1-4, with 8 bases matching TRBD1. This CDR3 has 13 residues. Trimming cost V 5 bases and J 7 bases; bases outside gene matches: 6. Germline V gives CDR1 SQVTM, CDR2 ANQGSEA. The CDR3 nucleotides read TGCAGCGTTTCCGGGACAGGTACTGAAAAACTGTTTTTT. Protein product: CSVSGTGTEKLFF.

This clonotype was observed at least ten times. The chain has TRBV10-3 and TRBJ1-1, with a possible D match to TRBD1 (5 bases). The ends were cut back, 11 bases at V and 0 bases at J, with 13 bases in the middle. The CDR3 sequence is 13 residues long. The germline CDR1 and CDR2 sequences are ENHRY and SYGVKD. The DNA for the CDR3 is TGTGCCGCGGGAGGGGATCTGAACACTGAAGCTTTCTTT. The encoded protein is CAAGGDLNTEAFF.

Turning to this clonotype: This may arise from a read error, as a much more abundant clone is one base away. The genes are TRBV6-1 and TRBJ2-1; D is perhaps TRBD1 (5 bases). Trimming shortened V by 1 base and J by 6 bases, and 16 bases separated the two germline ends. There are 16 residues in the CDR3. Germline-derived CDR1 and CDR2 are MNHNS and SASEGT. The CDR3 DNA is TGTGCCAGCAGTGAAGTCGACAGCCCAAGCTGCAATGAGCAGTTCTTC. Amino acids: CASSEVDSPSCNEQFF.

About this clonotype: Sequence at one end of the junction differs from germline and may be a read error. CDR3: CATSDSGGQPNYEQYF. In DNA form, the CDR3 reads TGCGCCACCAGTGATTCAGGGGGACAGCCGAACTACGAGCAGTACTTC. V usage is TRBV24-1 and J usage is TRBJ2-7; 7 bases match TRBD1. The CDR3 loop spans 16 amino acids. Germline loops: CDR1 KGHDR, CDR2 SFDVKD.

V usage is TRBV7-8 and J usage is TRBJ1-5; a weak D match, TRBD1 (5 bases). The V gene lost 0 bases and the J gene lost 9 bases, with 12 bases spanning the gap. This CDR3 region has 14 residues. Germline V gene lookup returns CDR1 SGHVS and CDR2 FQNEAQ. In DNA, the CDR3 is TGTGCCAGCAGCTTAGCAGGGTTGGGGGGGCCCCAGCATTTT. Translation: CASSLAGLGGPQHF.

This clonotype was seen ten or more times. The chain couples TRBV12-3 or TRBV12-4 to TRBJ1-5; D not certain. This CDR3 has 15 residues. Trimming removed 9 bases from V and 3 bases from J, with 18 bases in between. In nucleotides, the CDR3 is TGTGCCAGTCGTTCGAGACCGGGAGACAATCAGCCCCAGCATTTT. It yields the protein CASRSRPGDNQPQHF.